The 23 T cell receptor beta chains below all came from one sample that was sequenced in a study of T cell repertoires in cytomegalovirus infection. TCRdb independently ran MiXCR on the reads; one entry per CDR3 protein. There are 80,000 to 130,000 distinct CDR3 sequences in the sample; 23% occur only once, and about two fifths lies in the top ten. Sequenced sample: CD8+ T cells from PBMCs. Receptor source: a human donor in good health (CMV status not recorded). Some clones in this sample may be carry-over from other donors' samples.

This sequence joins TRBV27 and TRBJ2-1; no clear D. The V gene's germline CDR1 is MNHEY and CDR2 SMNVEV (reference sequence). The CDR3 is made up of 14 amino acids. The germline V and J ends were trimmed by 3 bases and 4 bases, with 10 bases remaining between them. CDR3 region: CASSFTFGYNEQFF. The CDR3 region has the DNA TGTGCCAGCAGTTTCACATTCGGGTACAATGAGCAGTTCTTC.

This clonotype showed up just a few times. The chain uses TRBV4-2 and TRBJ1-5; D gene uncertain. V lost 0 bases to trimming and J lost 6 bases, with 12 bases between them. The CDR3 contains 15 residues. CDR1 is LGHNA, CDR2 YNFKEQ, per germline. The chain's CDR3 is CASSQESLGGQPQHF. For the CDR3, the DNA is TGTGCCAGCAGCCAAGAATCGTTAGGCGGTCAGCCCCAGCATTTT.

The rearrangement links TRBV4-3 to TRBJ1-4; D gene ambiguous. This CDR3 has 14 residues. Germline values: CDR1 LGHNA, CDR2 YSLEER. Trimming removed 1 base from V and 3 bases from J, with 6 bases in between. CDR3 sequence: CASSQAMANEKLFF. Written as DNA, the CDR3 is TGCGCCAGCAGCCAAGCTATGGCTAATGAAAAACTGTTTTTT.

The V and J genes are TRBV19 and TRBJ2-2; possibly TRBD1 for D (6 bases). This CDR3 has 13 residues. Trimming took off 10 bases at V and 1 base at J, with 10 bases between the two ends. Germline CDR1 reads LNHDA; CDR2 reads SQIVND (reference sequence). The CDR3, as DNA: TGTGCCATCCGGGACAAGAACACCGGGGAGCTGTTTTTT. Translating it yields CAIRDKNTGELFF.

V gene TRBV6-6 combines with J gene TRBJ2-7; 9 positions agree with TRBD1. V was pared by 6 bases and J by 0 bases, with 15 bases of the junction left unmatched. CDR3 size: 18 residues. Germline CDR1 reads MNHNY; CDR2 reads SVGAGI (reference sequence). CDR3 sequence (DNA): TGTGCCAGCAGACAGCGTACAGGGGGCGCAGGTCCCTCCTACGAGCAGTACTTC. This sequence encodes CASRQRTGGAGPSYEQYF.

This clonotype was seen a few times. V is TRBV10-2 and J is TRBJ2-1; TRBD2 matches 12 bases. The germline V gene has CDR1 WSHSY and CDR2 SAAADI. This CDR3 spans 14 amino acids. V was pared by 10 bases and J by 2 bases, with 3 bases of the junction left unmatched. CDR3: CATWTSGAYNEQFF. The CDR3 DNA reads as TGCGCCACTTGGACTAGCGGGGCCTACAATGAGCAGTTCTTC.

This clonotype was seen ten or more times. The V and J genes are TRBV2 and TRBJ2-7; 11 nucleotides line up with TRBD1. Per the germline V gene, CDR1 is SNHLY and CDR2 is FYNNEI. Germline trimming cut 5 bases from V and 1 base from J; bases unmatched to any gene: 7. The CDR3 covers 16 residues. As DNA, the CDR3 is TGTGCCAGCAGTCCGGCCGGGACAGGGGGGTCCTACGAGCAGTACTTC. This codes for CASSPAGTGGSYEQYF.

A word on this clonotype: A much larger clone lies one base from this, so it may be a read error. Because the CDR3 is missing its conserved closing phenylalanine or tryptophan, this is likely a read error. The chain has TRBV28 and TRBJ2-3, with unresolved D. Germline assignment: CDR1 MDHEN and CDR2 SYDVKM. The ends were cut back, 3 bases at V and 3 bases at J, with 4 bases in the middle. This CDR3 has 12 residues. This CDR3 is CASSFMTDTQYS. In DNA, the CDR3 is TGTGCCAGCAGTTTTATGACAGATACGCAGTATTCT.

This clonotype was seen a handful of times. The chain uses TRBV20-1 and TRBJ1-5, with 10 bases that match TRBD1. From germline, CDR1 is DFQATT and CDR2 SNEGSKA (reference sequence). Trimming took 2 bases from V and 3 from J; bases not matched to a gene: 7. CDR3 length: 16 amino acids. The DNA of the CDR3 is TGCAGTGCTAGATCCCGACAGGGGGCCGTCAATCAGCCCCAGCATTTT. It is translated as CSARSRQGAVNQPQHF.

This clonotype has ten or more counts. J is TRBJ2-7 and V is TRBV27, with D perhaps being TRBD1 or TRBD2 (5 bases each). The CDR3 runs 14 residues. Germline CDR1 and CDR2: MNHEY and SMNVEV (reference sequence). The V end was cut by 3 bases, the J end by 3 bases, with 12 bases between. The CDR3, as DNA: TGTGCCAGCAGTTTTCAGGGACCAAACTACGAGCAGTACTTC. Amino acids: CASSFQGPNYEQYF.

This sequence joins TRBV7-2 and TRBJ2-7; D remains unclear. The germline V gene has CDR1 SGHTA and CDR2 FQGNSA. This CDR3 has 15 amino acids. V gave up 0 bases and J gave up 0 bases, with 9 bases separating them. CDR3 sequence: CASSLAGGPSYEQYF. The CDR3 coding sequence is TGTGCCAGCAGCTTAGCGGGCGGACCCTCCTACGAGCAGTACTTC.

This clonotype was picked up many times. The chain links TRBV28 to TRBJ2-7; the D is unclear. The CDR3 runs to 13 residues. Trimming pared 3 bases from V and 4 bases from J, leaving 10 bases between. CDR1 and CDR2 (germline): MDHEN, SYDVKM. The CDR3 nucleotides read TGTGCCAGCAGTTTGGTTAATTATTACGAGCAGTACTTC. This sequence encodes CASSLVNYYEQYF.

The table lists this clonotype with a few counts. J is TRBJ1-1 and V is TRBV4-3; no firm D call. CDR3 length equals 15 residues. Germline CDR1 and CDR2: LGHNA and YSLEER. Between the trimmed V and J ends, which lost 0 bases and 0 bases, there was a span of 8 bases. The CDR3 loop reads CASSQDRKLNTEAFF. In nucleotides, the CDR3 is TGCGCCAGCAGCCAAGATCGGAAGTTGAACACTGAAGCTTTCTTT.

This clonotype appeared many times. This chain links TRBV7-8 with TRBJ2-2; TRBD1 matches 8 bases. This CDR3 has 16 residues. Per the germline V gene, CDR1 is SGHVS and CDR2 is FQNEAQ. The V segment lost 5 bases and the J segment 5 bases; nucleotides outside the gene matches: 10. CDR3 in amino acids: CASSLPDREETGELFF. Written as DNA, the CDR3 is TGTGCCAGCAGCCTCCCGGACAGGGAGGAGACCGGGGAGCTGTTTTTT.

The V and J genes are TRBV20-1 and TRBJ1-3; D ambiguous. V lost 1 base, J lost 0 bases, and 7 bases lay in between. From germline, CDR1 is DFQATT and CDR2 SNEGSKA (reference sequence). This CDR3 is 14 amino acids long. This CDR3 reads CSARATLSGNTIYF. CDR3 nucleotides: TGCAGTGCTAGAGCCACCCTCTCTGGAAACACCATATATTTT.

At least ten counts were recorded for this clonotype. The chain is built from TRBV14 and TRBJ2-1, with 9 bases identical to TRBD2. The CDR3 loop spans 16 amino acids. The J segment lost 6 bases and the V segment lost 4 bases, leaving 10 bases of the junction unmatched. Germline CDR1 is SGHDN and CDR2 is FVKESK. DNA of the CDR3: TGTGCCAGCAGCCCCCCCGGGACTAGCTATTCCAATGAGCAGTTCTTC. The encoded protein is CASSPPGTSYSNEQFF. Supplemented by reference TRBV14 and TRBJ2-1, the full variable domain reads EAGVTQFPSHSVIEKGQTVTLRCDPISGHDNLYWYRRVMGKEIKFLLHFVKESKQDESGMPNNRFLAERTGGTYSTLKVQPAELEDSGVYFCASSPPGTSYSNEQFFGPGTRLTVL.

This clonotype was picked up many times. V usage is TRBV7-8 and J usage is TRBJ2-3; 7 bases line up with TRBD1. The germline CDR1 and CDR2 sequences are SGHVS and FQNEAQ. CDR3 length: 13 residues. V shed 5 bases and J 4 bases; nucleotides not matched to a gene: 3. The CDR3 region is CASSPGQPDTQYF. CDR3 DNA sequence: TGTGCCAGCAGCCCGGGACAGCCAGATACGCAGTATTTT.

This clonotype occurred a few times. The CDR3 DNA sequence: TGTGCCAGCAGCTTAGGGGACGGGACCTACGAGCAGTACTTC. Translating gives CASSLGDGTYEQYF. The chain has TRBV7-2 and TRBJ2-7, with D possibly being TRBD1 or TRBD2 (5 bases each). V was pared by 1 base and J by 2 bases, with 9 bases between. The germline V gene has CDR1 SGHTA and CDR2 FQGNSA. This CDR3 region has 14 residues.

V is TRBV28 and J is TRBJ1-5, with 9 bases aligning to TRBD1. Germline V gives CDR1 MDHEN, CDR2 SYDVKM. The J segment lost 5 bases and the V segment lost 2 bases, leaving 4 bases of the junction unmatched. The CDR3 is 15 residues long. CDR3 in amino acids: CASSLGTGNDQPQHF. DNA of the CDR3: TGTGCCAGCAGTTTAGGGACAGGGAATGATCAGCCCCAGCATTTT.

The CDR3 here is CSARLGTGELFF. CDR3 in DNA: TGCAGTGCCAGATTGGGGACCGGGGAGCTGTTTTTT. The V gene is TRBV20-1, the J gene TRBJ2-2; no reliable D call. The CDR3 runs 12 residues. Trimming left V 6 bases short and J 5 bases short, with 10 bases between. CDR1 and CDR2 (germline): DFQATT, SNEGSKA (reference sequence).

The V gene is TRBV28, the J gene TRBJ1-1; 7 bases are a match to TRBD1. CDR3 length equals 14 residues. Per germline, CDR1 MDHEN and CDR2 SYDVKM. V shed 10 bases, J shed 3 bases, and the junction held 11 bases outside the gene matches. As DNA, the CDR3 is TGTGCCACCCACAGTGCAGGGGGAGACACTGAAGCTTTCTTT. Translating gives CATHSAGGDTEAFF.

The rearrangement uses TRBV12-3 or TRBV12-4 and TRBJ2-7; 10 positions match TRBD2. The trim removed 6 bases at V and 0 bases at J, leaving 5 bases unmatched. The CDR3 spans 15 residues. In DNA, the CDR3 is TGTGCCAGCAGCCAAACTAGCGGGATCTCCTACGAGCAGTACTTC. Translation: CASSQTSGISYEQYF.

The rearrangement links TRBV28 to TRBJ1-2; 7 bases line up with TRBD1. Trimming cost V 3 bases and J 3 bases; bases outside gene matches: 4. This CDR3 is 14 amino acids long. From germline, CDR1 is MDHEN and CDR2 SYDVKM. DNA of the CDR3: TGTGCCAGCAGTTTCCTAGGACAGGACTATGGCTACACCTTC. Its protein is CASSFLGQDYGYTF.